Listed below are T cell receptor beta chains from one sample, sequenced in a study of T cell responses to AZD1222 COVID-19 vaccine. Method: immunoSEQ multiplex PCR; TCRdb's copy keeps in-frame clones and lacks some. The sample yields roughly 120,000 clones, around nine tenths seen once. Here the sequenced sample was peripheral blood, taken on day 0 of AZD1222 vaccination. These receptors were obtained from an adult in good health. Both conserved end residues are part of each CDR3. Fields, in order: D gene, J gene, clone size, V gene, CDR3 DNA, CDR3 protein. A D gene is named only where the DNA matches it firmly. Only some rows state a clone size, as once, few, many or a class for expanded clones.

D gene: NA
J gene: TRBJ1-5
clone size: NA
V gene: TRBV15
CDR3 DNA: TGTGCCACCAGCAGAGGTGACAGCAATCAGCCCCAGCATTTT
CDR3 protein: CATSRGDSNQPQHF

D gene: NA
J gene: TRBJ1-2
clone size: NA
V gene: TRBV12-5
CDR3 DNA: TGTGCTAGTGGTTTGGCCCCTATGGGCAGTTCGAATGGCTACACCTTC
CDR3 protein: CASGLAPMGSSNGYTF

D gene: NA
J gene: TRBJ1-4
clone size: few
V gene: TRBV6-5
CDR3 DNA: TGTGCCAGCCAGACGGCGCACGAAAAACTGTTTTTT
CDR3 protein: CASQTAHEKLFF

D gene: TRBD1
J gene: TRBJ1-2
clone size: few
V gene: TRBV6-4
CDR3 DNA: TGTGCCAGCAGTGACCGGCAGACAGGGGGCCGCTACTATGGCTACACCTTC
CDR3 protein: CASSDRQTGGRYYGYTF

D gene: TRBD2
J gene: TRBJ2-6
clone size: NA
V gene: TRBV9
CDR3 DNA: TGTGCCAGCAGCCCACTAGCGACTGGGGCCAACGTCCTGACTTTC
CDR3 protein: CASSPLATGANVLTF

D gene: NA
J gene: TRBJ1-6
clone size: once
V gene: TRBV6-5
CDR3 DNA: TGTGCCAGCAGTTTTGAGAGCTCCTATAATTCACCCCTCCACTTT
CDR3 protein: CASSFESSYNSPLHF

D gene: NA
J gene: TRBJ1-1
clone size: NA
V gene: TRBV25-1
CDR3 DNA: TGTGCCAGCAGTGAACAGGGAGGAACTGAAGCTTTCTTT
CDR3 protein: CASSEQGGTEAFF

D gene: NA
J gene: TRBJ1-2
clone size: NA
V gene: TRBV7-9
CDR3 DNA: TGTGCCAGCAGCTTAGTCGGTGGGGGCTACACCTTC
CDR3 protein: CASSLVGGGYTF

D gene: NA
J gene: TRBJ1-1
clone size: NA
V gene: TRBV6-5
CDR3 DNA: TGTGCCAGCAGCGTGGCAACCATGAACACTGAAGCTTTCTTT
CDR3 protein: CASSVATMNTEAFF

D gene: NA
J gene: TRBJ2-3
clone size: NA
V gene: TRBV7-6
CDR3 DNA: TGTGCCAGCAGCTTACCCGGAGCCACAGATACGCAGTATTTT
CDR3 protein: CASSLPGATDTQYF

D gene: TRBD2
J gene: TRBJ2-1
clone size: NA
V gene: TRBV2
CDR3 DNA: TGTGCCAGCAGTGAGGGACTAGTGGTGTACAATGAGCAGTTCTTC
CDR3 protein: CASSEGLVVYNEQFF

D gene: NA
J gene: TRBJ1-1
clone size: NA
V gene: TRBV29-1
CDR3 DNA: TGCAGCGTCACAGGACAGAAGAACACTGAAGCTTTCTTT
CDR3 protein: CSVTGQKNTEAFF

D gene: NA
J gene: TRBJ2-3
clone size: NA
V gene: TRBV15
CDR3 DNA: TGTGCCACCAGGTTGGGGGACCTATCCACAGATACGCAGTATTTT
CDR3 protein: CATRLGDLSTDTQYF

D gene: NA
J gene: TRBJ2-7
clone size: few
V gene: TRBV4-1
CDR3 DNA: TGCGCCAGCAGCCACGGCGGTGGTTACGGACCCGCCTACGAGCAGTACTTC
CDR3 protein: CASSHGGGYGPAYEQYF

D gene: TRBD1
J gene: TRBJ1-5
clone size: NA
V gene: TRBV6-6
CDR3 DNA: TGTGCCAGCAGTTACCAGGGGGCCGGGCAGCCCCAGCATTTT
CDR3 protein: CASSYQGAGQPQHF

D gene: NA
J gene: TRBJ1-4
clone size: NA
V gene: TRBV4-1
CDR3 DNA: TGCGCCAGCAGCCCTTCGGGACGAGAAGAAAAACTGTTTTTT
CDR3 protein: CASSPSGREEKLFF

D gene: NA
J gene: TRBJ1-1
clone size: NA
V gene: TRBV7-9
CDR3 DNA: TGTGCCAGCAGCCTCCACCCGACCACTGAAGCTTTCTTT
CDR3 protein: CASSLHPTTEAFF

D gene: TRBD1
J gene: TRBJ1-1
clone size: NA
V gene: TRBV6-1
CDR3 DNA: TGTGCCAGCAGTGAACGGAGGGGGCTATGGACTGAAGCTTTCTTT
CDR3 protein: CASSERRGLWTEAFF

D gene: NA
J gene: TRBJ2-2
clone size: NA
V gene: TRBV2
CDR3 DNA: TGTGCCAGCAGTGTTGACCTCGGGAACGGGGAGCTGTTTTTT
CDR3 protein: CASSVDLGNGELFF

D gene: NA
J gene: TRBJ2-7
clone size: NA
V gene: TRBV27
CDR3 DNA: TGTGCCAGGGATCCCGGGACTGCGGCCTACGAGCAGTACTTC
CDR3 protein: CARDPGTAAYEQYF

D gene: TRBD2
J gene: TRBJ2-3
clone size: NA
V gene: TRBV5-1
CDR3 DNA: TGCGCCAGCAGCTTGACGGCGGGGGGAAGCACAGATACGCAGTATTTT
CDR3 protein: CASSLTAGGSTDTQYF

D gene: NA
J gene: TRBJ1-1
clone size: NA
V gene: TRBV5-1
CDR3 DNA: TGCGCCAGCAGCTGGGGACAGAACACTGAAGCTTTCTTT
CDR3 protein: CASSWGQNTEAFF

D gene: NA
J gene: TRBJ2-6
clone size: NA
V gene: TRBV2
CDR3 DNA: TGTGCCAGCAGTGAATGGTTCGGCTGGGCGGTCGACAGTCCTGGGGCCAACGTCCTGACTTTC
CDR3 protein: CASSEWFGWAVDSPGANVLTF

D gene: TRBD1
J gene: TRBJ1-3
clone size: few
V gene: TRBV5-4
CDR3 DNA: TGTGCCAGCAGCTCCTCCCGTTTGGGGACAGCCGACTCTGGAAACACCATATATTTT
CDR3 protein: CASSSSRLGTADSGNTIYF

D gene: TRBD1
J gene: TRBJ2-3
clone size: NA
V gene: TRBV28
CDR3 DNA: TGTGCCAGCGCAAGGGGACAGCTACCAGATACGCAGTATTTT
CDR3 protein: CASARGQLPDTQYF

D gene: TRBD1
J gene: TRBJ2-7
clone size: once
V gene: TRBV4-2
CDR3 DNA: TGTGCCAGCAGCCCGGACAGGGTGGGAACCTACGAGCAGTACTTC
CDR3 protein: CASSPDRVGTYEQYF

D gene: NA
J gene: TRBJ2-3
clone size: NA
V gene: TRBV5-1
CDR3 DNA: TGCGCCAGCAGCGAAGCACCCGGGACCCAGACGCAGTATTTT
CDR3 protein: CASSEAPGTQTQYF

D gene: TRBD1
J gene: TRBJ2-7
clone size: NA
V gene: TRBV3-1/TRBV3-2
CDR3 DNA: TGTGCCAGCAGCCTTTCGGACAGGGGGCCCTACGAGCAGTACTTC
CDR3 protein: CASSLSDRGPYEQYF

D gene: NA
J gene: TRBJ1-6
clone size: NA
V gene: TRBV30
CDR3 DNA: TGTGCCTGGACAACGTGCTCCTATAATTCACCCCTCCACTTT
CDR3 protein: CAWTTCSYNSPLHF

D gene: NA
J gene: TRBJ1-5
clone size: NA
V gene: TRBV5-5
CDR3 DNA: TGTGCCAGCAGCCAGGACAGCGATCAGCCCCAGCATTTT
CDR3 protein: CASSQDSDQPQHF

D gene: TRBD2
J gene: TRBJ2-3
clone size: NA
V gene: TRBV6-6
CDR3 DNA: TGTGCCAGCAGTTATCTGGGGCGGGGGGGTTCAGATACGCAGTATTTT
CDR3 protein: CASSYLGRGGSDTQYF

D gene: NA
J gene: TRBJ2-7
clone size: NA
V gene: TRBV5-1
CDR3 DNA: TGCGCCAGCAGCTTGGGCGGGTCGGGGCCTTACGAGCAGTACTTC
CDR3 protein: CASSLGGSGPYEQYF

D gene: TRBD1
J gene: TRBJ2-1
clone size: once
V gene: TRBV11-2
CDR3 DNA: TGTGCCAGCAGCTCCGGGACAGGGAGGTTCAATGAGCAGTTCTTC
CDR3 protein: CASSSGTGRFNEQFF

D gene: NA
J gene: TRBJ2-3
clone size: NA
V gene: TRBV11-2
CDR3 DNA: TGTGCCAGCAGCTTAGATTGGGGGGATGCCACAGATACGCAGTATTTT
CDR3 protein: CASSLDWGDATDTQYF

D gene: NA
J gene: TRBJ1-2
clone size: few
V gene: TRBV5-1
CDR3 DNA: TGCGCCAGCAGTACCGAAGCTAACTATGGCTACACCTTC
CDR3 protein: CASSTEANYGYTF

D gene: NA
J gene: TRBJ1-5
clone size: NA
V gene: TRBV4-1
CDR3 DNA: TGCGCCAGCAGCCAAGGATGGGGCAATCAGCCCCAGCATTTT
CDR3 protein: CASSQGWGNQPQHF

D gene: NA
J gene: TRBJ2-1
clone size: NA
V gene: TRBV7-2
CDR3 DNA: TGTGCCAGCAGCTTGAAACCGTACAATGAGCAGTTCTTC
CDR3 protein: CASSLKPYNEQFF

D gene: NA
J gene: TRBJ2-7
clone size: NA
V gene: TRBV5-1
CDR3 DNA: TGCGCCAGCAGCCAACTTTCGGAGTTTAGGAGCTCCTACGAGCAGTACTTC
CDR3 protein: CASSQLSEFRSSYEQYF

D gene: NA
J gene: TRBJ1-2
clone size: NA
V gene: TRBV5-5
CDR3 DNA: TGTGCCAGCAGCTTGGATAGAGGGGTTTCTGCTTCGGGTGGCTACACCTTC
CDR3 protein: CASSLDRGVSASGGYTF

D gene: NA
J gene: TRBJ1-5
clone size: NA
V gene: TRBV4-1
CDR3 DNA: TGCGCCAGCAGCCAAGATAGGTGGCAGGGAGGGCGCCAGCCCCAGCATTTT
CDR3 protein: CASSQDRWQGGRQPQHF

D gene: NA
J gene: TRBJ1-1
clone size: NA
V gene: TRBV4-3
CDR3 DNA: TGCGCCAGCAGCCAAGCCCGACCAGACGAAGCTTTCTTT
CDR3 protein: CASSQARPDEAFF

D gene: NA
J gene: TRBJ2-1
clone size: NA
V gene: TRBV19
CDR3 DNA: TGTGCCAGTAGTATAGACAGGGGATTTGGCAATGAGCAGTTCTTC
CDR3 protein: CASSIDRGFGNEQFF

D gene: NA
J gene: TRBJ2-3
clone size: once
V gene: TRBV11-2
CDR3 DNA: TGTGCCAGCAGCCCATCACCGACTGTCTCCACGCAGTATTTT
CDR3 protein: CASSPSPTVSTQYF

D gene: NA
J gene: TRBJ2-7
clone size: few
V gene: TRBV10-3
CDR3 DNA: TGTGCCATCAGTGTAAAGGGTCCCACCTACGAGCAGTACTTC
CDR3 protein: CAISVKGPTYEQYF

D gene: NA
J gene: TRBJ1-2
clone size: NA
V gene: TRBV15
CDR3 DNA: TGTGCCACCAGCAGAGATCCCTCCCGCAGGGAGGACTATGGCTACACCTTC
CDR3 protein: CATSRDPSRREDYGYTF

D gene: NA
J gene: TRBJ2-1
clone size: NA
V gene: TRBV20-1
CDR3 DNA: TGCAGTGCTAGTCAAGTGTATGGGGGATACTCCTACAATGAGCAGTTCTTC
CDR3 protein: CSASQVYGGYSYNEQFF

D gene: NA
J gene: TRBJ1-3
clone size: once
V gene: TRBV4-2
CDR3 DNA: TGTGCCAGCAGCCAAGATCCCAGGGCCAGCTCTGGAAACACCATATATTTT
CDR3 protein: CASSQDPRASSGNTIYF

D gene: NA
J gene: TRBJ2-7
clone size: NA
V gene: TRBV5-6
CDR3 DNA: TGTGCCAGCACTTTCGGCAACAGTCCCTACGAGCAGTACTTC
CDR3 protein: CASTFGNSPYEQYF

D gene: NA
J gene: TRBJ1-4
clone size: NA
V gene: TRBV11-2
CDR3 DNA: TGTGCCAGCAGCTTAGTGGGAGACAGGTATGGAGAAAAACTGTTTTTT
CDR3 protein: CASSLVGDRYGEKLFF

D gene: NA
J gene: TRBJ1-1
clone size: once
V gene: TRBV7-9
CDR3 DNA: TGTGCCAGCAGCGCTACAGGGTCGGACATGAACACTGAAGCTTTCTTT
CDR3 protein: CASSATGSDMNTEAFF

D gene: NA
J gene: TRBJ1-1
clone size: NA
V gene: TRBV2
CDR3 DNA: TGTGCCAGCAGTGAAGCGCTTCCACCCCAATCAGGGTTGAACACTGAAGCTTTCTTT
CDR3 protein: CASSEALPPQSGLNTEAFF